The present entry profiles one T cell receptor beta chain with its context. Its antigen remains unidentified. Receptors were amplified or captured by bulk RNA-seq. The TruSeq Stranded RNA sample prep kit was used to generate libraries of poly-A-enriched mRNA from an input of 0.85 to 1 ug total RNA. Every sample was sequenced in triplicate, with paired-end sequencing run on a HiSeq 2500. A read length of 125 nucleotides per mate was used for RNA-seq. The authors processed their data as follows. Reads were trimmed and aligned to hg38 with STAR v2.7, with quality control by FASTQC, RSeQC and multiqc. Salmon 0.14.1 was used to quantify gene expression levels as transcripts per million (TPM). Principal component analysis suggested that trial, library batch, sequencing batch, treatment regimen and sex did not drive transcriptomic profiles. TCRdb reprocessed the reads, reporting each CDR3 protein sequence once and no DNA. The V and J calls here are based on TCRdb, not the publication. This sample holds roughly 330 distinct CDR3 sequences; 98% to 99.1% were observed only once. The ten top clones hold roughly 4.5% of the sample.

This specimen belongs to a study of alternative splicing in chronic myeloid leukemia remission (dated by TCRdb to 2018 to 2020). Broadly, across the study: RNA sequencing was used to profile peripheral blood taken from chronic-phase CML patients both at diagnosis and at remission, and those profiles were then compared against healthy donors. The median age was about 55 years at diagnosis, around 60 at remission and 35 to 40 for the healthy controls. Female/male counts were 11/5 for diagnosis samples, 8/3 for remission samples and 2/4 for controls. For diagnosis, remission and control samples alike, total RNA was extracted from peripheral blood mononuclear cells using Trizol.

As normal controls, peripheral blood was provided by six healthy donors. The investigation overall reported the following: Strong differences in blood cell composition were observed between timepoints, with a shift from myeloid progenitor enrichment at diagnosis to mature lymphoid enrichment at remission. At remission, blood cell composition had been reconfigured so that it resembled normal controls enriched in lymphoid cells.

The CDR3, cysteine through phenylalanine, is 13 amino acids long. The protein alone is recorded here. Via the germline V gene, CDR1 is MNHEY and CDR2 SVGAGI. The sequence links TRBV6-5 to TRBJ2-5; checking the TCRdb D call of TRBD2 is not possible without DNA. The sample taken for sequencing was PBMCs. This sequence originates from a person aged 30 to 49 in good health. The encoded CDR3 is CASSYSRVANRYF.